This section outlines one TCR beta chain sequence together with its context. This clone's antigen is unknown. No much larger clone exists at a distance of one base, and base qualities are not known. This entry comes from a study of T cell responses to AZD1222 COVID-19 vaccine (TCRdb year 2021). With respect to the entire study: AZD1222 recipients given second doses at about 4 weeks or at about 12 weeks were pooled, since spike-specific TCR depth and breadth were not found to differ between the two schedules. TCR sequencing was performed for roughly 240 trial participants, of whom around 200 were given two doses of AZD1222 and roughly 25 were given two doses of MenACWY control vaccine. Trial participants were enrolled by age into subgroups of 18-55, 56-69 and 70-plus years, and around 150, 28 and 57 TCR-sequenced participants, respectively, were included in these subgroups.

What the work shows at the level of the full study, not this receptor alone: Nearly half of unique spike-specific TCRs reportedly recognized epitopes outside regions mutated in the B.1.351 and B.1.1.7 variants. After two AZD1222 doses, spike-specific TCR breadth and depth were significantly higher than at day 0 and than in MenACWY recipients. Conclusions about previously exposed vaccinees are limited because only six or seven AZD1222 recipients were SARS-CoV-2 seropositive at baseline. No day 14 peak-response samples were available, so repertoires were characterized only after the peak T cell response. In the small 56-69-year group, the increase in depth fell short of significance, most likely because of low power. The vaccine-associated CD4 TCRs covered the entire spike protein, and the dominant responses fell in regions 160-218 and 743-854. Participants were mostly white British, with more females than males. The authors suggested clonal diversity may have been underestimated.

The CDR3 regions of human TCRbeta chains were subjected to immunosequencing. The source study handled its data this way. Repertoire TCRs were matched against a reference library of SARS-CoV-2-specific TCRs generated with the MIRA antigen-specificity platform. Breadth was defined as the fraction of unique TCRs that were SARS-CoV-2-associated, and depth was defined as the fraction of total T cells that were SARS-CoV-2-associated. Using the MIRA data, each spike-specific TCR was assigned both to the spike region to which the TCR was reactive and to a CD4 or CD8 class. Log10-transformed breadth and depth values were compared by one-way ANOVA with Sidak's multiple comparisons tests. The source is immuneACCESS, and TCRdb retained only in-frame sequences with V and J called. Part of the clones is not carried over; for the studies checked, unresolved V genes explain less than half of this, and the remainder is unexplained. V and J calls and clone size follow that table, whereas D and trimming were derived from the DNA. Within this sample are 110,000 to 150,000 clones, with 90% to 95% of them counted one time only. Of the sample, about 9.1% is held by the ten largest clones.

Sample time point, as interpreted from the label and publication: baseline before first vaccination. Vaccinee samples came from UK trials COV001 and COV002, including a single-blind randomized controlled phase 2/3 trial of AZD1222 (ChAdOx1 nCoV-19) in healthy adults. For TCRbeta chain sequencing, PBMC samples were collected from trial participants at day 0 and at day 28 after the second dose. The junction carries 9 bases between V and J, which are trimmed by 2 bases and 2 bases respectively. The CDR3 runs 15 residues from the cysteine to the phenylalanine. The sequence is cut down to CDR3 DNA, 45 bases in frame from base 1. The germline V gene specifies SGHTA as CDR1 and FQGTGA as CDR2.

Here the chain combines TRBV7-3 and TRBJ2-2, with the D gene too uncertain to name. The TCR comes from an adult in good health. This specimen was peripheral blood, taken on day 0 of AZD1222 vaccination. CDR3 region: CASSLGWDNTGELFF. The nucleotides read TGTGCCAGCAGCTTAGGGTGGGATAACACCGGGGAGCTGTTTTTT.